These 10 T cell receptor beta chains came from one sample sequenced in a study of T cells in Graves' hyperthyroidism and ophthalmopathy. Amplified regions were TCR beta CDR3 sequences from RNA transcripts. Carried out on the TCR CDR3, a first-round RT-PCR used the HTBI primer set. TCRdb called the multiplex PCR reads again in MiXCR, with one record for every CDR3 protein. In the table there are approximately 710,000 distinct CDR3 sequences, approximately 15% of which are singletons. The sample taken for sequencing was blood. The receptors derive from a middle-aged man with Graves' hyperthyroidism.

In this sample, this clonotype turned up a few times. The chain recombines TRBV3-1 with TRBJ1-5; D unclear. Germline V CDR1 and CDR2: LGHDT, YNNKEL (reference sequence). V lost 1 base and J lost 7, with 11 bases in between. The CDR3 consists of 14 residues. Written as DNA, the CDR3 is TGTGCCAGCAGCCAAGTGGGGATGGGGCAGCCCCAGCATTTT. It yields the protein CASSQVGMGQPQHF.

This clonotype was seen a handful of times. The chain links TRBV20-1 to TRBJ1-4; no clear D gene. Per germline, CDR1 DFQATT and CDR2 SNEGSKA (reference sequence). The CDR3 runs to 14 residues. V lost 6 bases to trimming and J lost 7 bases, with 18 bases between them. CDR3 DNA: TGCAGTGCGGCTGACACTCTAGATGCTGAAAAACTGTTTTTT. Translated: CSAADTLDAEKLFF.

This clonotype was recorded many times. The chain combines TRBV24-1 with TRBJ2-1, with D possibly being TRBD1 (7 bases). This CDR3 is 15 amino acids long. The V gene's germline CDR1 is KGHDR and CDR2 SFDVKD. V was trimmed by 3 bases and J by 10 bases, leaving 18 bases between them. CDR3 amino acids: CATSDVNGRGEEQFF. For the CDR3, the DNA is TGTGCCACCAGTGATGTCAACGGCAGGGGGGAAGAGCAGTTCTTC.

This clonotype appeared a few times. This chain joins TRBV3-1 and TRBJ1-1; D is uncertain. Germline V gene sequence: CDR1 LGHDT, CDR2 YNNKEL (reference sequence). Between the trimmed V and J ends, which lost 1 base and 1 base, there was a span of 7 bases. This CDR3 spans 14 amino acids. CDR3 region: CASSQVLENTEAFF. The CDR3 DNA sequence: TGTGCCAGCAGCCAAGTTCTCGAGAACACTGAAGCTTTCTTT.

There are many counts of this clonotype. The chain links TRBV2 to TRBJ2-7; 9 bases agree with TRBD1. The CDR3 contains 14 residues. Germline assignment: CDR1 SNHLY and CDR2 FYNNEI. The V gene end was trimmed by 9 bases and the J gene end by 2 bases; junction bases not matched to a gene: 8. This chain's CDR3 is CASGGQGVTYEQYF. CDR3 sequence (DNA): TGTGCCAGTGGGGGACAGGGAGTTACCTACGAGCAGTACTTC.

The sample holds many counts of this clonotype. J is TRBJ2-7 and V is TRBV6-1; 7 nucleotides line up with TRBD2. Unmatched junction bases numbered 8, after V lost 3 bases and J lost 3 bases. This CDR3 spans 15 amino acids. The germline V gene has CDR1 MNHNS and CDR2 SASEGT. The CDR3 reads CASSDIAGADYEQYF. CDR3 nucleotide sequence: TGTGCCAGCAGTGATATTGCGGGAGCTGACTACGAGCAGTACTTC.

This clonotype was observed a few times. The chain couples TRBV20-1 to TRBJ1-5; 12 nucleotides line up with TRBD1. J was trimmed by 8 bases and V by 6 bases; bases with no gene match: 11. This CDR3 comprises 15 residues. CDR1 and CDR2 (germline): DFQATT, SNEGSKA (reference sequence). CDR3 in amino acids: CSAGDRGLRREPQHF. The CDR3, as DNA: TGCAGTGCAGGGGACAGGGGGCTTAGAAGAGAGCCCCAGCATTTT.

This clonotype was detected many times. The rearrangement uses TRBV2 and TRBJ2-3; either TRBD1 or TRBD2 may fit D (5 bases each). The CDR3 runs 13 residues. Trimming removed 4 bases from V and 6 bases from J, with 11 bases in between. CDR1 is SNHLY and CDR2 is FYNNEI in the germline V gene. The CDR3 nucleotides read TGTGCCAGCAGTGGGGACCTCGGGGATACGCAGTATTTT. Its translation is CASSGDLGDTQYF.

This clonotype has a count of ten or more. This sequence joins TRBV7-3 and TRBJ2-2; no firm D call. This CDR3 spans 14 amino acids. Trimming took off 1 base at V and 3 bases at J, with 6 bases between the two ends. The V gene's germline CDR1 is SGHTA and CDR2 FQGTGA. CDR3 protein: CASSLKRDTGELFF. CDR3 sequence (DNA): TGTGCCAGCAGCTTAAAACGAGACACCGGGGAGCTGTTTTTT. The full variable domain, completed using reference TRBV7-3 and TRBJ2-2, is GAGVSQTPSNKVTEKGKYVELRCDPISGHTALYWYRQSLGQGPEFLIYFQGTGAADDSGLPNDRFFAVRPEGSVSTLKIQRTERGDSAVYLCASSLKRDTGELFFGEGSRLTVL.

This clonotype has ten or more counts. V gene TRBV28 combines with J gene TRBJ2-1; 9 bases agree with TRBD2. Germline CDR1 and CDR2: MDHEN and SYDVKM. This CDR3 is built from 15 residues. J gave up 10 bases and V 7 bases, and 14 bases lay outside the gene matches. CDR3 amino acids: CASIKREAKDTEQFF. The CDR3 DNA is TGTGCCAGCATCAAGCGGGAGGCTAAGGACACAGAGCAGTTCTTC.